This is a list of T cell receptor beta chains from one sample in a study of regulatory T cells in long-lasting Graves disease. From the multiplex PCR reads, TCRdb called clonotypes with MiXCR, one entry per CDR3 protein. The sample shows 500,000 to 700,000 distinct CDR3 sequences, around 30% of them seen only once. Sequencing used peripheral blood mononuclear cells (PBMCs), obtained when the disease was refractory, from a patient treated with antithyroid drugs. These receptors originate from a female donor with Graves disease. Both conserved end residues are part of each CDR3. D genes are given only for firm matches.

D gene: TRBD2; V gene: TRBV5-5; CDR3 protein: CASSLGGRALADTQYF
D gene: -; V gene: TRBV30; CDR3 protein: CAWSIESGGRNQPQHF
D gene: TRBD1; V gene: TRBV5-1; CDR3 protein: CASSLGQGALYEQYF
D gene: -; V gene: TRBV11-2; CDR3 protein: CASSLAGSQPQHF
D gene: TRBD1; V gene: TRBV5-5; CDR3 protein: CASSLGGQGFYGYTF
D gene: -; V gene: TRBV11-2; CDR3 protein: CASSLGGSVNTIYF
D gene: TRBD1; V gene: TRBV6-1; CDR3 protein: CASSETGWYEQYF
D gene: TRBD2; V gene: TRBV20-1; CDR3 protein: CSAEREYTGELFF
D gene: -; V gene: TRBV12-3/TRBV12-4; CDR3 protein: CASSFLFNNQPQHF
D gene: TRBD1; V gene: TRBV24-1; CDR3 protein: CATSVGTGVGYTF
D gene: -; V gene: TRBV2; CDR3 protein: CASWGHMNTGELFF
D gene: -; V gene: TRBV12-3/TRBV12-4; CDR3 protein: CASSLLVRSYTEAFF
D gene: -; V gene: TRBV14; CDR3 protein: CASSQETRNSPLHF
D gene: TRBD2; V gene: TRBV3-1; CDR3 protein: CASLSGRAPSGELFF
D gene: TRBD2; V gene: TRBV7-2; CDR3 protein: CASSFGAGGSYEQYF
D gene: -; V gene: TRBV10-3; CDR3 protein: CAISESGLMNTEAFF
D gene: -; V gene: TRBV14; CDR3 protein: CASSQMPGDIAPLHF
D gene: TRBD1; V gene: TRBV20-1; CDR3 protein: CSAIHPTGGEGQPQHF
D gene: -; V gene: TRBV20-1; CDR3 protein: CSARTGLETEAFF
D gene: -; V gene: TRBV2; CDR3 protein: CASAGVGGSVEQYF
D gene: -; V gene: TRBV16; CDR3 protein: CASSHGSNQPQHF
D gene: -; V gene: TRBV6-5; CDR3 protein: CASSYSNARGNNSPLHF
D gene: TRBD2; V gene: TRBV20-1; CDR3 protein: CSARDPSGRYGTQYF
D gene: TRBD2; V gene: TRBV7-9; CDR3 protein: CASSLDPLAGYYF
D gene: TRBD2; V gene: TRBV7-9; CDR3 protein: CASSPLGGGGETQYF
D gene: -; V gene: TRBV2; CDR3 protein: CASMYDSLNEQFF
D gene: TRBD2; V gene: TRBV7-6; CDR3 protein: CASGTSGSTGELFF
D gene: -; V gene: TRBV6-9; CDR3 protein: CASSYGRDGYTF
D gene: TRBD1; V gene: TRBV29-1; CDR3 protein: CSVVETGGYGYTF
D gene: -; V gene: TRBV4-1; CDR3 protein: CASSQEGGQTSNQPQHF
D gene: -; V gene: TRBV28; CDR3 protein: CASSPSGNTEAFF